This T cell receptor (beta chain) emerged from a study of cytomegalovirus exposure and HLA in healthy donors (dated by TCRdb to 2016 to 2017). Turning to the overall study: In an earlier analysis of approximately 640 of the donors, 276 Gb of sequence data and just under 120 million unique TCR beta sequences from roughly 190 million T cells were reported. Roughly 300 gigabases of sequencing data and roughly 90 million unique TCR sequences were included in an early release covering around 650 HLA-typed donors. The genetic ancestry cluster associated with self-reported Caucasian donors included around four fifths of the approximately 410 genotyped donors. The study was designed to test whether signatures of past pathogen exposure could be identified by cataloging public T cell receptors. The T cell repertoires of 666 subjects were profiled by immunosequencing and related to cytomegalovirus serostatus. A separate validation cohort of over 95 different subjects was used in addition to the 666-subject first cohort. To predict cytomegalovirus infection status, the study combined high-throughput TCR immunosequencing, statistical association of individual TCRs with disease status, and machine learning. A later analysis re-analyzed previously published TCR beta repertoires from roughly 600 donors and added high-resolution HLA genotyping to study TCR occurrence patterns. Rather than using new phenotypic data, the later analysis identified candidate immune exposures from TCR beta sequences and from how often those sequences occurred across donors. To decide whether each TCR beta V gene segment behaved as functional or pseudogenic, an earlier analysis of some 580 of the donors relied on high-throughput TCR beta sequencing. Alongside the repertoire data, information on donor age, sex, ethnicity and CMV serostatus was compiled. A later genetic analysis used genome-wide SNP genotypes for about 65% of the 666 donors, treating that subset as a discovery cohort. Every discovery cohort repertoire had been produced on one sequencing platform. HLA typing covered class I and class II loci at four-digit resolution. Typing coverage differed by locus: A, B, C, DRB1 and DQB1 were typed in about 620-630 donors, DQA1 in around 500, DPA1 in some 570, and DPB1 in around 440. Because of strong linkage in the cohort, five DR-DQ haplotypes were treated as single units for association and clustering. Among about 370 genotyped donors of the cohort, an average of approximately 240,000 unique TCR beta nucleotide sequences was sequenced per donor, of which 15% to 20% were non-productive. Broader findings and caveats from the paper: Sequencing depth was assumed to be roughly uniform across donors in the presence/absence analyses, though that assumption may not hold. The classifier was reported to diagnose cytomegalovirus status with high specificity and sensitivity in both the original and validation cohorts. CMV serostatus was the only immune exposure information available for the cohort. In an earlier analysis of around 600 of the donors, most TCR beta V segments were observed in productive rearrangements about 87% or about 30% of the time, broadly matching IMGT annotations. Compared with equally common non-associated chains, HLA-associated TCR beta chains in a later analysis were more clonally expanded and had lower generation probabilities. Because HLA typing was missing for some donors at each locus, association tests included only the typed subset. A later genetic analysis reported fewer N-insertions in productive TCRs among donors in an Asian-associated ancestry cluster than the roughly 700-donor mean. Specific HLA alleles were associated with around 18,000 TCR beta sequences at a false discovery rate of 0.05 in a later analysis. According to a later analysis, parvovirus B19, influenza, CMV and Epstein-Barr virus appeared linked to several top co-occurrence clusters. According to a later analysis, most CMV-associated TCR beta chains appeared to be HLA-restricted, and the HLA associations seemed to be driven largely by CMV exposure. According to a later analysis, TCR association rates differed among HLA loci, with DRB1 alleles showing the most associated TCRs and HLA-C alleles showing the fewest. The authors suggested that the approach could potentially be generalized to other disease states and immunological phenotypes. Assigning TCR associations to individual alleles was difficult when HLA alleles, especially DR and DQ, strongly co-occurred. Some IMGT-functional V segments, including TRBV6-2 and TRBV6-3, could not be told apart with the 87-base-pair reads, so those segments were excluded. While some public TCRs were present in many individuals, most TCR sequences turned up only very rarely across donors. The sequencing pipeline was judged likely to have produced a cluster of highly shared sequence variants as a technical artifact. The cohort was sequenced for TCR beta chains only, and without alpha or paired-chain data the features that could be detected were limited. Because counts were too low, about 15 rarely observed V segments, including chromosome 9 orphons, were left out of the earlier analysis of some 640 of the donors. In the study, approximately 150 TCR beta chains were listed as associated with cytomegalovirus. A further reported finding was that TCR beta sequences accurately predicted the HLA-A and HLA-B alleles for most subjects in the first cohort. In vitro tests confirmed that a few of the cytomegalovirus-associated TCR beta chains recognize cytomegalovirus antigens. Correlated functional status among segregating V segments might be attributable to linkage disequilibrium, but an unknown experimental factor could not be ruled out. In a later genetic analysis, a missense DCLRE1C variant was associated with V-gene and J-gene trimming of TCR beta chains, and the association was replicated in an independent cohort.

In total, just over 650 healthy bone marrow donors made up the cohort. Cohort members were all nominally healthy when sampled, although unrecorded immune exposures were likely present. The donor tested CMV seropositive and was one of the 289 seropositive cohort members. Each donor provided a peripheral blood sample, and peripheral blood mononuclear cells were used for TCR beta sequencing. Genomic DNA was extracted from the blood cell samples with the Qiagen DNeasy Blood Extraction Kit. Including the terminal cysteine and phenylalanine, the CDR3 comprises 12 residues. Of all the DNA, just the CDR3 is kept, 36 bases in frame from base 1. According to the germline V gene, CDR1 reads SNHLY and CDR2 reads FYNNEI. Trimming takes 2 bases from V and 10 bases from J, and the germline ends sit 9 bases apart. As regards this clone: The specificity of this receptor is unknown. The sample holds no much larger clone one base away, and base qualities are not on file.

Receptor amplification or capture employed the immunoSEQ multiplex PCR assay. For the multiplex PCR, a mixture combining 60 forward primers for TCR Vbeta segments and 13 reverse primers for TCR Jbeta segments was used. Amplification of the CDR3 region of rearranged TCR beta genes was performed with a multiplex PCR assay on genomic DNA. The amplified TCR beta libraries were sequenced on the Illumina HiSeq System as 87-base-pair reads. The original methods were these. In a later analysis, tens of millions of unique TCR beta chains were counted across the 690 or so repertoires, and about 9.9 million of these chains were shared by at least two donors. Raw reads were error-corrected and collapsed into unique sequences with a nearest-neighbor algorithm that merged closely related sequences to remove PCR and sequencing errors. CDR3 sequences were aligned to IMGT reference sequences to assign V, D and J gene segments. For a sequence to be retained, a match of at least six nucleotides was required to both a V gene segment and a J gene segment. A rearrangement counted as productive if the CDR3 had no stop codons and remained in frame with V and J, and every other rearrangement counted as non-productive. Following IMGT convention, CDR3 was defined as the stretch from the second conserved V-encoded cysteine up to the conserved J-encoded phenylalanine. The earlier analysis of about 530 of the donors excluded any sequence lacking an unambiguous match to a single V gene segment. In an earlier analysis of 587 of the donors, a V segment was called functional when productive rearrangements were above 56.7%, and segregating when the standard deviation between donors exceeded 5%. A statistical classification framework was built to diagnose cytomegalovirus status from the catalog of TCR beta chain sequences. In a later analysis, TCR nucleotide sequences were compared against IMGT/GENE-DB human TR gene sequences so that V and J genes could be assigned. Using the TCRdist pipeline, a later analysis assigned CDR3 sequences along with most-parsimonious VDJ recombination scenarios. In a later analysis, each TCR beta chain was defined by its CDR3 amino acid sequence together with its V-gene family, and reads without a unique V-gene family were excluded. In a later analysis, 450 to 600 highly shared, low-generation-probability nucleotide sequences were removed to address suspected cross-contamination and a sequencing artifact. In a later analysis, a clonal expansion index was calculated for each public chain from normalized within-repertoire ranks of inferred template counts. A later analysis computed generation probabilities with a VDJ recombination model fitted to out-of-frame rearrangements, and checked the results against IGoR. A later analysis scored TCR-TCR, TCR-HLA and TCR-CMV co-occurrence with hypergeometric tests, applying a repertoire-size bias correction to TCR pairs. To estimate false discovery rates, a later analysis permuted the HLA or CMV assignments 20 times. A later analysis grouped co-occurring TCRs with DBSCAN, adding TCRdist sequence similarity when clustering within HLA-allele-positive subsets. Co-occurrence clustering excluded repertoires with fewer than 30,000 or more than 120,000 public chains, plus five with anomalous nucleotide sharing. Imported from immuneACCESS, the table was reduced by TCRdb to in-frame sequences with V and J called. These copies leave out some clones; in studies compared against another copy, an unresolved V gene accounts for under half, and the cause of the remainder is not known. The DNA gave D and trimming, while V, J and clone size come from that table. The sample profile shows 150,000 to 200,000 clones; roughly 72% of them were found once. Of the sample, 6% to 7.5% is held by the ten largest clones.

This sequence was found in a man aged 40-55 years in good health and CMV-seropositive. Sequencing was carried out using PBMCs. This sequence uses TRBV2 and TRBJ1-3, with the D gene too uncertain to name. The CDR3 reads as follows: CASSESSRTIYF. In nucleotides, the sequence is TGTGCCAGCAGTGAATCCTCCAGGACCATATATTTT. The CDR3 plus the reference TRBV2 and TRBJ1-3 genes for the other parts give the full variable domain: EPEVTQTPSHQVTQMGQEVILRCVPISNHLYFYWYRQILGQKVEFLVSFYNNEISEKSEIFDDQFSVERPDGSNFTLKIRSTKLEDSAMYFCASSESSRTIYFGEGSWLTVV.